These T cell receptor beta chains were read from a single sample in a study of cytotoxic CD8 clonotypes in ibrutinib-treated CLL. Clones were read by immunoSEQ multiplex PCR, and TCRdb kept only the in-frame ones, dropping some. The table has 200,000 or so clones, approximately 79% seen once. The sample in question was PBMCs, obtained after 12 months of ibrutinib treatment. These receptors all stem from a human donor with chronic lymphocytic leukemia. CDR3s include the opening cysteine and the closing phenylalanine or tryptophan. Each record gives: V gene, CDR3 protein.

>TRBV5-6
CASSLGLSFSYEQYF
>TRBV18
CASSPDRVAEAFF
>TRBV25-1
CASSSRQNKTDTQYF
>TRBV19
CASRQRGGEAFF
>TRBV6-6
CASRGRVGKNIQYF
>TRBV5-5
CASSLAGGNTEAFF
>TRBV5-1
CASSLVAGSNTEAFF
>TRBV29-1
CSAQGTHEKLFF
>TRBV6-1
CASSQLAGSTDTQYF
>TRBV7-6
CASSPTGNYEQYF
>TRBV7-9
CASSPGTSVSGTQYF
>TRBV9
CASSVGGPRGETQYF
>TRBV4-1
CASSQDGGYQETQYF
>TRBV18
CASGTRDLNTGELFF
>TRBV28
CATEQGSYEQYF
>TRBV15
CATSRDPSSYEQYF
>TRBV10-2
CASSVRVEGQPQHF
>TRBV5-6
CASSLAGRDYGYTF
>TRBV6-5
CASSPTGLSYNEQFF
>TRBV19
CASSIGIEAFF
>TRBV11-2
CASSLGGPYGYTF
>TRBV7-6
CASSPRVYSYEQYF
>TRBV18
CASSLNPPRLAGYEQYF
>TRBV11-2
CASSLGTGEQPQHF
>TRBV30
CAWSWDSNQPQHF
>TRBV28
CASSSGDRGRTGELFF
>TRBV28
CASIGGSTDTQYF
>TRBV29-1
CSARVISSGNTIYF
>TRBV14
CASSQDSTGFPSGEQFF
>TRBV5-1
CASSPPPQGASTEAFF
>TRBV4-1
CASSQDPPESSYNSPLHF
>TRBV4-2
CASSIRTGGNQPQHF
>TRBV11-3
CASSLGGTGNTEAFF
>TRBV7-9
CASSPPVNTEAFF
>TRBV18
CASSLGLYSNQPQHF
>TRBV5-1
CASSGIKGQGAAEAFF
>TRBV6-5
CASSSPDWDQETQYF
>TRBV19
CASSARLGNSFQPQHF
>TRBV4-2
CASSHAGQKGEQYF
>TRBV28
CASSFHARGQGARGRSYEQYF
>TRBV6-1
CASSGTFTEAFF
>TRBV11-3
CASSSQGGNNEQFF